The rows below give T cell receptor beta chains drawn from one sample of a study of siplizumab effects on memory and regulatory T cells. TCRdb keeps only in-frame clones here, not all; method: immunoSEQ multiplex PCR. The sample lists about 72,000 clones, about 90% occurring once. Sequencing input: CD8+ T cells sorted from blood. The receptors originated from a human donor in good health. Both conserved end residues are part of each CDR3. D genes are given only for firm matches. Clone size, where shown, is once, few, many, or a class for clones that have expanded.

>TRBD1|.|TRBV7-8|TRBJ2-7
TGTGCCAGCAGCGCCCTAGGGGGCGAAAACGAGCAGTACTTC
CASSALGGENEQYF
>.|.|TRBV5-1|TRBJ2-7
TGCGCCAGCAGCTTCGATGCAAGCTCCTACGAGCAGTACTTC
CASSFDASSYEQYF
>TRBD2|.|TRBV13|TRBJ2-7
TGTGCCAGCAGCTACCAGCGGGAGGCATCCTACGAGCAGTACTTC
CASSYQREASYEQYF
>.|once|TRBV6-4|TRBJ2-7
TGTGCCAGCAGCCCGAGGGACCCCCACCCTCAGTACTTC
CASSPRDPHPQYF
>.|.|TRBV6-6|TRBJ2-7
TGTGCCAGCAGTTACCGTACCAGAGACGAGCAGTACTTC
CASSYRTRDEQYF
>TRBD1|.|TRBV6-5|TRBJ1-6
TGTGCCAGCAGTTACAAACAGGGGGGATCACCCCTCCACTTT
CASSYKQGGSPLHF
>.|.|TRBV5-8|TRBJ1-2
TGTGCCAGCCAACAGGGCAACTATGGCTACACCTTC
CASQQGNYGYTF
>.|.|TRBV25-1|TRBJ1-2
TGTGCCAGCAGTGGATTTAGGACGGACTATGGCTACACCTTC
CASSGFRTDYGYTF
>TRBD1|.|TRBV19|TRBJ2-3
TGTGCCAGCTCGGGACAGGGAACAGATACGCAGTATTTT
CASSGQGTDTQYF
>TRBD1|.|TRBV10-3|TRBJ1-2
TGTGCCATAGGGTACCGACAGGGGGCAAGGTATGGCTACACCTTC
CAIGYRQGARYGYTF
>.|.|TRBV28|TRBJ2-5
TGTGCCAGCAGTACCCAGACAGACCACCAAGAGACCCAGTACTTC
CASSTQTDHQETQYF
>.|.|TRBV7-9|TRBJ2-3
TGTGCCAGCACGGGCGTCCACACAGATACGCAGTATTTT
CASTGVHTDTQYF
>TRBD1|.|TRBV5-3|TRBJ1-2
TGTGCCAGAAGAACCATCGGACAGGGGGAATCGTATGGCTACACCTTC
CARRTIGQGESYGYTF
>.|.|TRBV19|TRBJ2-7
TGTGCCAGTAGTACCTCACCGGACAGCTACGAGCAGTACTTC
CASSTSPDSYEQYF
>.|.|TRBV7-3|TRBJ2-3
TGTGCCAGCAGCTATGGACTGGGATCAGATACGCAGTATTTT
CASSYGLGSDTQYF
>.|.|TRBV5-4|TRBJ2-2
TGTGCCAGCAGCTTGGACGGACAGGGAGGGACCGGGGAGCTGTTTTTT
CASSLDGQGGTGELFF
>.|.|TRBV14|TRBJ1-2
TGTGCCAGCAGCCAAGATTGGGCAGGAGCTAACTATGGCTACACCTTC
CASSQDWAGANYGYTF
>.|.|TRBV6-6|TRBJ2-7
TGTGCCAGCAGTTACTCGCTGGACGAGCAGTACTTC
CASSYSLDEQYF
>.|.|TRBV10-3|TRBJ1-1
TGTGCCATCAGTGCTTCTTCGAACACTGAAGCTTTCTTT
CAISASSNTEAFF
>.|.|TRBV4-1|TRBJ2-7
TGCGCCAGCAGCCTCACTGGGACTGGTACAAACGAGCAGTACTTC
CASSLTGTGTNEQYF
>.|.|TRBV5-1|TRBJ1-1
TGCGCCAGCAGCGTGGACAGAGGGTACACTGAAGCTTTCTTT
CASSVDRGYTEAFF
>TRBD1|.|TRBV5-6|TRBJ2-3
TGTGCCAGCAGCCCTCGGATCCGGGACAGTTCAGATACGCAGTATTTT
CASSPRIRDSSDTQYF
>.|.|TRBV18|TRBJ2-7
TGTGCCAGCTCACCACGAAACAGGTCGGTCTCCTACGAGCAGTACTTC
CASSPRNRSVSYEQYF
>.|.|TRBV4-2|TRBJ2-1
TGTGCCAGCAGCCAAGATGCAGGGGAGCAGTTCTTC
CASSQDAGEQFF
>.|.|TRBV10-3|TRBJ1-1
TGTGCCATCAGTGAGTTAAATACTGAAGCTTTCTTT
CAISELNTEAFF
>.|.|TRBV10-2|TRBJ2-1
TGCGCCTGCGCCCCGGGCGGACCAATCGAGCAGTTCTTC
CACAPGGPIEQFF
>TRBD2|.|TRBV19|TRBJ2-3
TGTGCCAGTAGTATCTCTAGCGGGGCCCCCAGTACGCAGTATTTT
CASSISSGAPSTQYF
>TRBD2|few|TRBV27|TRBJ2-1
TGTGCCAGCGGTCCCAAACTAGCGGGCCACTACAATGAGCAGTTCTTC
CASGPKLAGHYNEQFF
>TRBD2|.|TRBV6-4|TRBJ2-1
TGTGCCAGCAGTGACTCGCGGGGGGGCCATGAGCAGTTCTTC
CASSDSRGGHEQFF
>.|.|TRBV11-2|TRBJ2-1
TGTGCCAGCAGCGGAGGAAGGGGGGGCTCCTACAATGAGCAGTTCTTC
CASSGGRGGSYNEQFF
>.|.|TRBV15|TRBJ2-7
TGTGCCACCAGCCACGTCCCTTCCTACGAGCAGTACTTC
CATSHVPSYEQYF
>.|.|TRBV7-6|TRBJ2-5
TGTGCCAGCAGCTTCAGGGGGGGTCAAGAGACCCAGTACTTC
CASSFRGGQETQYF
>TRBD2|.|TRBV27|TRBJ2-5
TGTGCCAGCAGTTCGGGGGGACAAGAGACCCAGTACTTC
CASSSGGQETQYF
>TRBD1|.|TRBV6-5|TRBJ2-1
TGTGCCAGCACTACGGGGACAGGGGGTGTCGGGCAGTTCTTC
CASTTGTGGVGQFF
>.|.|TRBV5-6|TRBJ2-3
TGTGCCAGCAGCTTACCCTCTGATACGCAGTATTTT
CASSLPSDTQYF
>TRBD1|.|TRBV27|TRBJ1-2
TGTGCCAGCAGTCTAGGGACAGGCTATGGCTACACCTTC
CASSLGTGYGYTF
>TRBD1|.|TRBV11-2|TRBJ1-1
TGTGCCAGCTGGGGGGACAGGGGTTGGACTGAAGCTTTCTTT
CASWGDRGWTEAFF
>.|.|TRBV10-3|TRBJ2-1
TGTGCCATCCGGGAAGGCAGCTACAATGAGCAGTTCTTC
CAIREGSYNEQFF
>TRBD1|.|TRBV7-9|TRBJ1-2
TGTGCCAGCAGCTTAGCCGGGACAGCTTATGGCTACACCTTC
CASSLAGTAYGYTF
>TRBD2|.|TRBV6-1|TRBJ2-3
TGTGCCAGCAGTGTACAACCGGGACTAGCGGGTCCGGGCACAGATACGCAGTATTTT
CASSVQPGLAGPGTDTQYF
>.|.|TRBV5-5|TRBJ1-5
TGTGCCAGCAGCTTGCAGCTTCATAGCAATCAGCCCCAGCATTTT
CASSLQLHSNQPQHF
>.|.|TRBV7-2|TRBJ2-5
TGTGCCAGCAGTAACACCGGGACAAAAGAGACCCAGTACTTC
CASSNTGTKETQYF
>.|.|TRBV19|TRBJ1-1
TGTGCCAGTAAGACGATGGGCACTGAAGCTTTCTTT
CASKTMGTEAFF
>TRBD1|.|TRBV2|TRBJ2-3
TGTGCCAGCAGCCTGGACAGGGTTGGCGCAGATACGCAGTATTTT
CASSLDRVGADTQYF
>TRBD2|.|TRBV7-9|TRBJ2-1
TGTGCCAGCAGCGCAGGGACTAGCGGGAGCTCCTACAATGAGCAGTTCTTC
CASSAGTSGSSYNEQFF
>.|.|TRBV7-9|TRBJ1-6
TGTGCCAGCAGCGCTACAGTTCGGAATTCACCCCTCCACTTT
CASSATVRNSPLHF
>TRBD2|.|TRBV4-1|TRBJ2-5
TGCGCCAGCAGCCAAGATTCAAGCGGGGGACTGTCAGAGACCCAGTACTTC
CASSQDSSGGLSETQYF
>.|.|TRBV19|TRBJ1-1
TGTGCCAGTAGTATAGGCACGAACACTGAAGCTTTCTTT
CASSIGTNTEAFF
>TRBD2|.|TRBV4-1|TRBJ2-1
TGCGCCAGCAGGCCACAAGCGGGAGGGACCTACAATGAGCAGTTCTTC
CASRPQAGGTYNEQFF
>TRBD1|.|TRBV6-4|TRBJ2-3
TGTGCCAGCAGTGACCGGGACAGGGGGTCAGATACGCAGTATTTT
CASSDRDRGSDTQYF
>.|.|TRBV4-1|TRBJ1-5
TGCGCCAGCAGCCAAGTCCAGCCAAATCAGCCCCAGCATTTT
CASSQVQPNQPQHF
>TRBD1|.|TRBV15|TRBJ1-2
TGTGCCACCAGCAGAGAGCGGACAGGGGTGGGCTACACCTTC
CATSRERTGVGYTF
>TRBD1|.|TRBV11-2|TRBJ2-3
TGTGTAACAGGGGAGTGGGGAGATACGCAGTATTTT
CVTGEWGDTQYF
>.|.|TRBV18|TRBJ2-2
TGTGCCAGCTCACCACCGCAAAGAACAGGGCGGGAGATCCACACCGGGGAGCTGTTTTTT
CASSPPQRTGREIHTGELFF
>.|.|TRBV4-1|TRBJ1-5
TGCGCCAGCAGCCAAGGACGGGCGGGGGGGCCCCAGCATTTT
CASSQGRAGGPQHF